This T cell receptor beta chain originates from a study of T cell repertoires in cytomegalovirus infection. Background on the study: It was the public TCR beta signatures that indicated both CMV infection and matching HLA type. Study outcomes and limitations: Public TCR beta family frequency separated CMV-and-HLA carriers, including in an independent cohort. Clonotype analysis showed dominance of the ex vivo response by HLA-C-restricted CMV-specific TCR beta clonotypes.

In TCRdb, the reads were re-called with MiXCR into one record per CDR3 protein. The table records more than 150,000 distinct CDR3 sequences, 20% to 25% of them present only once. On this clonotype itself: Its specificity is not known.

Trimming cost V 1 base and J 5 bases; bases outside gene matches: 5. CDR1 is SGHVS and CDR2 is FNYEAQ in the germline V gene. The CDR3 spans 16 residues. The sequence derives from a human donor in good health (CMV status not recorded). Some clones in this sample may be carry-over from other donors' samples. V is TRBV7-6 and J is TRBJ2-1; 10 nucleotides match TRBD2. The source material was PBMCs. In nucleotides, the CDR3 is TGTGCCAGCAGCTTAGTGGCTAGCGGGGGTAACAATGAGCAGTTCTTC. Amino acid sequence: CASSLVASGGNNEQFF. The whole variable domain, filled in from reference TRBV7-6 and TRBJ2-1, reads GAGVSQSPRYKVTKRGQDVALRCDPISGHVSLYWYRQALGQGPEFLTYFNYEAQQDKSGLPNDRFSAERPEGSISTLTIQRTEQRDSAMYRCASSLVASGGNNEQFFGPGTRLTVL.